This T cell receptor beta chain is drawn from a study of CD8 T cells in ankylosing spondylitis. Study-wide results and caveats: A TCR beta motif of fewer than ten highly homologous variants seemed to mark ankylosing spondylitis blood.

Concerning this clonotype itself: Its antigen remains unknown.

Library preparation for TCR beta used quantitative 5'-RACE with molecular barcodes. A single record per CDR3 protein comes from TCRdb applying MiXCR to the 5' RACE reads. The table has around 100,000 distinct CDR3 sequences, approximately 25% seen once. The sequencing input was synovial fluid, either unsorted or a sorted T cell fraction (not recorded which). The sequence was obtained from a male donor with ankylosing spondylitis.

CDR3 sequence (DNA): TGTGCCAGCAGCTTAGGGTCAGGGTACACCGGGGAGCTGTTTTTT. It specifies CASSLGSGYTGELFF. The chain carries TRBV7-2 and TRBJ2-2; the D gene is possibly TRBD1 (5 bases). V lost 1 base, J lost 3 bases, and 9 bases lay in between. The CDR3 contains 15 residues. Germline CDR1 is SGHTA and CDR2 is FQGNSA.